Presented here are 9 T cell receptor beta chains from one specimen sequenced in a study of identical twins. Each CDR3 protein gets one entry after TCRdb re-called the 5' RACE reads with MiXCR. This sample carries about 530,000 distinct CDR3 sequences, 20% to 25% of them seen once, and the ten largest clones take 0.48%. A further study also used this sample, focusing on yellow fever vaccine responses in identical twins.

The specimen sequenced was CD4+ T cells sorted from blood. These receptors were taken from a woman under 30 in good health.

The gene calls are TRBV29-1 and TRBJ2-3; weak D call: TRBD2 (8 bases). The CDR3 has 17 residues. In germline, CDR1 is SQVTM, CDR2 ANQGSEA. Trimming left V 4 bases short and J 0 bases short, with 20 bases between. CDR3 residues: CSVAVPGRGLSTDTQYF. CDR3 nucleotide sequence: TGCAGCGTTGCGGTCCCCGGGAGGGGGCTCAGCACAGATACGCAGTATTTT.

The chain couples TRBV21-1 to TRBJ2-3; TRBD2 reflects the table's D call only, with no check against the DNA. TRBV21-1 represents a pseudogene. The CDR3 sequence is 17 residues long. The CDR3 nucleotides are TGTGCCAGCAGCAAAGTTAACCCTCCAAGAAGCACAGATACGCAGTATTTT. Translated, it gives CASSKVNPPRSTDTQYF.

This clonotype turned up a few times. This chain joins TRBV12-3 or TRBV12-4 and TRBJ1-2; D is uncertain. CDR3 length: 16 residues. V lost 1 base to trimming and J lost 2 bases, with 14 bases between them. The CDR3 loop reads CASSLGGGSSNYGYTF. CDR3 sequence (DNA): TGTGCCAGCAGTTTAGGGGGAGGCAGTTCCAACTATGGCTACACCTTC.

This clonotype was seen a handful of times. The J gene is TRBJ2-3, the V gene TRBV11-2; maybe TRBD2 (7 bases). Germline V gives CDR1 SGHAT, CDR2 FQNNGV. V was pared by 3 bases and J by 3 bases, with 16 bases between. This CDR3 has 16 amino acids. The CDR3, as DNA: TGTGCCAGCAGCTTTAACTGGGGGGGGCGGACAGATACGCAGTATTTT. It codes for CASSFNWGGRTDTQYF.

The rearrangement links TRBV6-1 to TRBJ1-4; D possibly corresponds to TRBD1 (5 bases). The CDR3 contains 13 residues. The germline CDR1 and CDR2 sequences are MNHNS and SASEGT. V shed 7 bases and J shed 4 bases, with 10 bases lying between them. This CDR3 is CASKPGGNEKLFF. CDR3 in DNA: TGTGCCAGCAAACCGGGGGGTAATGAAAAACTGTTTTTT.

Only a few counts were recorded for this clonotype. The rearrangement uses TRBV2 and TRBJ2-1; D not certain. The CDR3 extends over 15 amino acids. Germline V gives CDR1 SNHLY, CDR2 FYNNEI. V shed 6 bases and J shed 0 bases, with 12 bases lying between them. The chain's CDR3 is CASRGFRPSYNEQFF. The CDR3 DNA is TGTGCCAGCAGGGGGTTTAGGCCCTCCTACAATGAGCAGTTCTTC.

In its sample, this clonotype was seen a few times. The chain employs TRBV12-3 or TRBV12-4 and TRBJ2-1; 9 bases map to TRBD2. The J segment lost 5 bases and the V segment lost 4 bases, leaving 6 bases of the junction unmatched. This CDR3 has 15 residues. CDR3 coding DNA: TGTGCCAGCAGTTCGACTAGCGGAACTAACAATGAGCAGTTCTTC. This encodes CASSSTSGTNNEQFF.

This sequence joins TRBV20-1 and TRBJ2-1; the match to TRBD2 covers 7 bases. This CDR3 is 16 amino acids long. The V gene's germline CDR1 is DFQATT and CDR2 SNEGSKA (reference sequence). J was trimmed by 4 bases and V by 3 bases; bases with no gene match: 12. In DNA, the CDR3 is TGCAGTGCTAGCGACCCTACCGGGAGGAGTTACAATGAGCAGTTCTTC. Residues: CSASDPTGRSYNEQFF.

Only a few counts were recorded for this clonotype. V usage is TRBV6-4 and J usage is TRBJ2-3; 13 positions agree with TRBD2. After removal of 6 bases from V and 5 bases from J, the junction contained 5 bases not matched to a gene. The V gene's germline CDR1 is MRHNA and CDR2 SNTAGT. CDR3 length equals 15 residues. The CDR3 nucleotides are TGTGCCAGCAGCGCGGGACTAGCGGGAATAGATACGCAGTATTTT. Amino acid sequence: CASSAGLAGIDTQYF.